The next 24 T cell receptor beta chains were all read from a single sample in a study of blood T cell repertoires in COVID-19. Generated by immunoSEQ multiplex PCR, the TCRdb table keeps only in-frame clones and is missing some. The table includes approximately 150,000 clones, around 82% detected once. Sequencing used peripheral blood. The receptors originated from a woman between 70 and 85 years old who had recovered from COVID-19.

The chain carries TRBV18 and TRBJ2-5; perhaps TRBD2 as D (5 bases). Germline assignment: CDR1 KGHSH and CDR2 LQKENI. The V gene lost 3 bases and the J gene lost 2 bases, with 10 bases spanning the gap. This CDR3 is 14 amino acids long. CDR3 in amino acids: CASSPSGIQETQYF. Here the CDR3 DNA reads TGTGCCAGCTCACCGTCCGGGATACAAGAGACCCAGTACTTC.

The J gene is TRBJ1-2, the V gene TRBV7-9; D might be TRBD1 (6 bases). CDR3 length: 14 amino acids. The ends were cut back, 0 bases at V and 4 bases at J, with 9 bases in the middle. Germline lookup yields CDR1 SEHNR and CDR2 FQNEAQ (reference sequence). The CDR3 spells CASSLALGAYGYTF. CDR3 nucleotides: TGTGCCAGCAGCTTAGCCTTGGGGGCCTATGGCTACACCTTC.

The chain carries TRBV3-1 (or the pseudogene TRBV3-2) and TRBJ2-1, with TRBD2 as a possible D gene (6 bases). The CDR3 totals 15 residues. Germline V lookup: CDR1 LGHDT, CDR2 YNNKEL (reference sequence). V lost 4 bases to trimming and J lost 0 bases, with 10 bases between them. The CDR3 spells CASSPGVSSYNEQFF. As DNA, the CDR3 is TGTGCCAGCAGCCCGGGGGTGAGCTCCTACAATGAGCAGTTCTTC.

V usage is TRBV5-1 and J usage is TRBJ2-3; TRBD2 matches at 11 bases. V dropped 4 bases and J dropped 2; count of bases not matched to a gene: 9. Germline V gene sequence: CDR1 SGHRS, CDR2 YFSETQ. The CDR3 loop spans 17 amino acids. Here the CDR3 reads CASSQFTSGRDTDTQYF. CDR3 nucleotide sequence: TGCGCCAGCAGCCAATTCACTAGCGGGAGAGACACAGATACGCAGTATTTT.

The rearrangement uses TRBV5-1 and TRBJ2-1; D might be TRBD2 (7 bases). The ends were cut back, 3 bases at V and 0 bases at J, with 16 bases in the middle. Germline-derived CDR1 and CDR2 are SGHRS and YFSETQ. CDR3 length: 17 amino acids. The CDR3 nucleotides are TGCGCCAGCAGCTCGCGCGGGGGCTATCCCTCCTACAATGAGCAGTTCTTC. Its protein product is CASSSRGGYPSYNEQFF.

J is TRBJ2-1 and V is TRBV7-3; the D gene is possibly TRBD2 (7 bases). V lost 5 bases and J lost 0, with 23 bases in between. Germline values: CDR1 SGHTA, CDR2 FQGTGA. The CDR3 totals 19 residues. CDR3 DNA sequence: TGTGCCAGCAGCCCCAGGGGCGGGGGCCAAGGGGGCTCCTACAATGAGCAGTTCTTC. This encodes CASSPRGGGQGGSYNEQFF.

The chain is built from TRBV28 and TRBJ2-3; 7 positions agree with TRBD2. Unmatched junction bases numbered 12, after V lost 5 bases and J lost 4 bases. This CDR3 is built from 16 residues. Germline assignment: CDR1 MDHEN and CDR2 SYDVKM. The DNA of the CDR3 is TGTGCCAGCAGTGAGTCCCTGGCGGGAGTCTCAGATACGCAGTATTTT. It codes for CASSESLAGVSDTQYF.

V usage is TRBV30 and J usage is TRBJ2-7; D is perhaps TRBD1 (6 bases). V dropped 5 bases and J dropped 8 bases, with 16 bases sitting between them. The germline gives CDR1 GTSNPN, CDR2 SVGIG (reference sequence). The CDR3 is 12 amino acids. The CDR3 reads CAWGDTTTKQYF. The CDR3 DNA follows: TGTGCCTGGGGGGACACCACTACGAAGCAGTACTTC.

V is TRBV18 and J is TRBJ2-7; TRBD1 is a possible D gene (6 bases). Germline CDR1 KGHSH, CDR2 LQKENI. Trimming pared 3 bases from V and 7 bases from J, leaving 16 bases between. CDR3 length equals 14 residues. The CDR3 DNA sequence: TGTGCCAGCTCACCTCCGACGACAGGAGCGGAGCAGTACTTC. Encoded protein: CASSPPTTGAEQYF. The variable domain in full, with the rest retrieved from reference TRBV18 and TRBJ2-7, is NAGVMQNPRHLVRRRGQEARLRCSPMKGHSHVYWYRQLPEEGLKFMVYLQKENIIDESGMPKERFSAEFPKEGPSILRIQQVVRGDSAAYFCASSPPTTGAEQYFGPGTRLTVT.

The chain uses TRBV5-1 and TRBJ2-5, with a tentative D call TRBD1 (5 bases). Germline V CDR1 and CDR2: SGHRS, YFSETQ. This CDR3 has 13 residues. The V end was cut by 4 bases, the J end by 1 base, with 8 bases between. In DNA, the CDR3 is TGCGCCAGCAGCGGGGCAGGCCAAGAGACCCAGTACTTC. This codes for CASSGAGQETQYF.

The CDR3 nucleotides read TGTGCCAGCAGCCCCCGGACTAGCGGTTACAATGAGCAGTTCTTC. It codes for CASSPRTSGYNEQFF. This sequence joins TRBV11-2 and TRBJ2-1; 10 positions match TRBD2. J lost 4 bases, V lost 5 bases, and 5 bases had no gene match. Germline V gene sequence: CDR1 SGHAT, CDR2 FQNNGV. The CDR3 runs 15 residues.

The chain joins TRBV9 to TRBJ1-1; tentative D call: TRBD1 (5 bases). Germline V gene data show CDR1 as SGDLS and CDR2 as YYNGEE. The CDR3 extends over 13 amino acids. V was cut by 3 bases and J by 4 bases, with 10 bases left in between. The CDR3 coding sequence is TGTGCCAGCAGCGCCGGGGGGGGCACTGAAGCTTTCTTT. Its protein is CASSAGGGTEAFF.

This clone was observed a few times. This sequence joins TRBV5-4 and TRBJ2-3, with 14 positions matching TRBD2. There are 16 residues in the CDR3. Unmatched junction bases numbered 3, after V lost 0 bases and J lost 6 bases. Per the germline V gene, CDR1 is SGHNT and CDR2 is YYREEE (reference sequence). In nucleotides, the CDR3 is TGTGCCAGCAGCTTGGGCCGGACTAGCGGGGGGGATACGCAGTATTTT. It translates to CASSLGRTSGGDTQYF.

This clone turned up a few times. The V call is TRBV7-9, the J call TRBJ1-3; D remains ambiguous. Germline CDR1 reads SEHNR; CDR2 reads FQNEAQ (reference sequence). V lost 2 bases and J lost 3, with 17 bases in between. The CDR3 length is 17 residues. The CDR3 coding sequence is TGTGCCAGCAGCTTACGTCAGACTTTCGGTGTTGGAAACACCATATATTTT. It encodes CASSLRQTFGVGNTIYF. The full variable domain, in which reference TRBV7-9 and TRBJ1-3 provide the parts outside the CDR3, is DTGVSQNPRHKITKRGQNVTFRCDPISEHNRLYWYRQTLGQGPEFLTYFQNEAQLEKSRLLSDRFSAERPKGSFSTLEIQRTEQGDSAMYLCASSLRQTFGVGNTIYFGEGSWLTVV.

The rearrangement uses TRBV11-1 and TRBJ2-7; 7 nucleotides match TRBD1. Trimming took 5 bases from V and 0 from J; bases not matched to a gene: 4. This CDR3 spans 14 amino acids. Germline-derived CDR1 and CDR2 are SGHAT and FQDESV (reference sequence). CDR3 region: CASSRRGLSYEQYF. The CDR3 nucleotides are TGTGCCAGCAGCCGAAGGGGGCTCTCCTACGAGCAGTACTTC. Filled out from reference TRBV11-1 and TRBJ2-7, the complete variable domain reads EAEVAQSPRYKITEKSQAVAFWCDPISGHATLYWYRQILGQGPELLVQFQDESVVDDSQLPKDRFSAERLKGVDSTLKIQPAELGDSAMYLCASSRRGLSYEQYFGPGTRLTVT.

This chain joins TRBV12-3 or TRBV12-4 and TRBJ2-7; D is possibly TRBD1 (5 bases). The CDR3 totals 11 residues. With 3 bases removed from V and 8 bases from J, the gap between germline ends came to 8 bases. The CDR3, as DNA: TGTGCCAGCAGTTTGGGGCAGAAGCAGTACTTC. Protein sequence: CASSLGQKQYF.

The chain links TRBV5-1 to TRBJ2-6; 8 bases line up with TRBD1. Trimming took 3 bases from V and 2 from J; bases not matched to a gene: 4. Germline V lookup: CDR1 SGHRS, CDR2 YFSETQ. The CDR3 runs 16 residues. The CDR3 coding sequence is TGCGCCAGCAGCTCGACAGGGGAGGCTGGGGCCAACGTCCTGACTTTC. Translation: CASSSTGEAGANVLTF.

The gene calls are TRBV5-1 and TRBJ2-1; perhaps TRBD2 as D (6 bases). V gave up 4 bases and J gave up 2 bases, with 19 bases separating them. The CDR3 is 17 residues long. Germline CDR1 is SGHRS and CDR2 is YFSETQ. CDR3 residues: CASSPGPRLATYNEQFF. The CDR3 nucleotides read TGCGCCAGCAGCCCCGGTCCCCGGCTAGCGACCTACAATGAGCAGTTCTTC.

The V call is TRBV5-1, the J call TRBJ2-6; no firm D call. There are 16 residues in the CDR3. CDR1 is SGHRS, CDR2 YFSETQ, per germline. The ends were cut back, 0 bases at V and 0 bases at J, with 7 bases in the middle. The CDR3 loop is CASSLAPGSGANVLTF. CDR3 nucleotide sequence: TGCGCCAGCAGCTTGGCCCCAGGCTCTGGGGCCAACGTCCTGACTTTC.

The V call is TRBV10-3, the J call TRBJ2-1; D is possibly TRBD1 (5 bases). The CDR3 spans 13 residues. Germline V gene lookup returns CDR1 ENHRY and CDR2 SYGVKD. The germline V and J ends were trimmed by 0 bases and 8 bases, with 8 bases remaining between them. CDR3 in amino acids: CAISESGRDEQFF. CDR3 in DNA: TGTGCCATCAGTGAGTCGGGCAGGGATGAGCAGTTCTTC.

V is TRBV30 and J is TRBJ1-4; no clear D. Trimming shortened V by 1 base and J by 3 bases, and 15 bases separated the two germline ends. This CDR3 has 16 amino acids. Germline V CDR1 and CDR2: GTSNPN, SVGIG (reference sequence). The chain's CDR3 is CAWSAAGFKANEKLFF. In DNA form, the CDR3 reads TGTGCCTGGAGTGCGGCGGGGTTTAAGGCTAATGAAAAACTGTTTTTT.

The rearrangement links TRBV6-4 to TRBJ2-1; a possible D gene is TRBD1 (6 bases). V gave up 6 bases and J gave up 9 bases, with 15 bases separating them. CDR3 length: 13 residues. Germline CDR1 is MRHNA and CDR2 is SNTAGT. This chain's CDR3 is CASSDEGESEQFF. CDR3 DNA sequence: TGTGCCAGCAGCGACGAGGGGGAGAGTGAGCAGTTCTTC.

The chain joins TRBV4-1 to TRBJ2-4; TRBD2 aligns across 10 bases. The CDR3 spans 17 residues. After removal of 4 bases from V and 3 bases from J, the junction contained 9 bases not matched to a gene. Germline V gene data show CDR1 as MGHRA and CDR2 as YSYEKL. CDR3 in amino acids: CASSRPLAGVGKNIQYF. The DNA for the CDR3 is TGCGCCAGCAGCCGTCCCCTAGCGGGAGTTGGCAAAAACATTCAGTACTTC.

This clone is a singleton in its sample. The chain joins TRBV5-1 to TRBJ2-3; D may be TRBD2 (5 bases). The ends were cut back, 3 bases at V and 2 bases at J, with 7 bases in the middle. The CDR3 extends over 13 amino acids. Germline-derived CDR1 and CDR2 are SGHRS and YFSETQ. The CDR3 DNA follows: TGCGCCAGCAGCTGGGAGCTCACAGATACGCAGTATTTT. This encodes CASSWELTDTQYF.